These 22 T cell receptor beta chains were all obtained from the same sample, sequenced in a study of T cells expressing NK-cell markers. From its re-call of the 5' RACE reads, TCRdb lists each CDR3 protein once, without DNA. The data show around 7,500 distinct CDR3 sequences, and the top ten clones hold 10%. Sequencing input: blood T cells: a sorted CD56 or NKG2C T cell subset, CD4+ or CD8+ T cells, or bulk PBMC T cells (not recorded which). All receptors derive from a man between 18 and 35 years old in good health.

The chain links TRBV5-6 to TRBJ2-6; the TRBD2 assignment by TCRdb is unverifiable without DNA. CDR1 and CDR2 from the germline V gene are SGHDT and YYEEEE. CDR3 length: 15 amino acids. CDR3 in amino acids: CASRMRGAGANVLTF. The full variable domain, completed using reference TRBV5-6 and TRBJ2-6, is DAGVTQSPTHLIKTRGQQVTLRCSPKSGHDTVSWYQQALGQGPQFIFQYYEEEERQRGNFPDRFSGHQFPNYSSELNVNALLLGDSALYLCASRMRGAGANVLTFGAGSRLTVL.

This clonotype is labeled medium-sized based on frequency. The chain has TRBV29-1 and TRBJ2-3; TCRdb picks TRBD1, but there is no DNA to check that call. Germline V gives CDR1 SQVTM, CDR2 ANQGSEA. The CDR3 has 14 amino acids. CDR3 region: CSAAGGKGTDTQYF.

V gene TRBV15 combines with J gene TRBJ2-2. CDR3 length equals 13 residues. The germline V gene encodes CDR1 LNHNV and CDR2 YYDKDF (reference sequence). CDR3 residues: CATSRRTTGELFF.

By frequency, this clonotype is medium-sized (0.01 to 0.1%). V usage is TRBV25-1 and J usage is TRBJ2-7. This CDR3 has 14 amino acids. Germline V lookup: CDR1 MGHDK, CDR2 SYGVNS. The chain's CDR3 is CASSDSLTSYEQYF.

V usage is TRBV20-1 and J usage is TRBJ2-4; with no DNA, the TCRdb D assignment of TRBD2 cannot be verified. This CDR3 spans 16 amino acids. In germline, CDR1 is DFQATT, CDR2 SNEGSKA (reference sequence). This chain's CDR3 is CSARDRLADGKNIQYF.

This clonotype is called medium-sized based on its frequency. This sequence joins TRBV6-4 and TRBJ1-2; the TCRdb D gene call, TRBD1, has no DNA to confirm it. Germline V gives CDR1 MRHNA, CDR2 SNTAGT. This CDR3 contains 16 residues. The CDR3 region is CASSERPDRGGYGYTF.

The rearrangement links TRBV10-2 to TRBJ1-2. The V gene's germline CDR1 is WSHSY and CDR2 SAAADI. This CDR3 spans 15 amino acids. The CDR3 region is CASSELRLTNYGYTF.

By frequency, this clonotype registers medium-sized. The CDR3 loop reads CASCLHAGTSGRGAETQYF. The chain joins TRBV11-3 to TRBJ2-5; as DNA is missing, the TRBD2 call by TCRdb cannot be tested. The CDR3 loop spans 19 amino acids. Germline CDR1 reads SGHNT; CDR2 reads YENEEA.

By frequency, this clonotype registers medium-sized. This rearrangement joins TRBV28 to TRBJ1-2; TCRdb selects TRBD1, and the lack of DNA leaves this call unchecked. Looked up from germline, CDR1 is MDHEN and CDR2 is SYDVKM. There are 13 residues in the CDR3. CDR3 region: CALRRGANYGYTF.

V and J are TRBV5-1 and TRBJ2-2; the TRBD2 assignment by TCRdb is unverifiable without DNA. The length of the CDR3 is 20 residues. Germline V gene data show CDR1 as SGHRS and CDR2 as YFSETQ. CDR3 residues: CASSLGFRGRASADTGELFF.

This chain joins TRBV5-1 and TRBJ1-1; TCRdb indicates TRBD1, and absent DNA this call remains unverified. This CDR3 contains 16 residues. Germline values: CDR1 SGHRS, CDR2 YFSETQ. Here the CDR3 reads CASSLGLGGRNTEAFF.

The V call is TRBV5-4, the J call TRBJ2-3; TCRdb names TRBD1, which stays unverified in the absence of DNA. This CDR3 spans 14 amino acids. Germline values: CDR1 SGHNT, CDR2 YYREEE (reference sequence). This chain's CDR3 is CASSLWGVTDTQYF. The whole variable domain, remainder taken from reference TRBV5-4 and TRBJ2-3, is ETGVTQSPTHLIKTRGQQVTLRCSSQSGHNTVSWYQQALGQGPQFIFQYYREEENGRGNFPPRFSGLQFPNYSSELNVNALELDDSALYLCASSLWGVTDTQYFGPGTRLTVL.

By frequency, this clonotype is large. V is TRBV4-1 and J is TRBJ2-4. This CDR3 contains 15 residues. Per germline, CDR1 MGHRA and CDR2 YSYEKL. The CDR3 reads CASSQGTLAKNIQYF.

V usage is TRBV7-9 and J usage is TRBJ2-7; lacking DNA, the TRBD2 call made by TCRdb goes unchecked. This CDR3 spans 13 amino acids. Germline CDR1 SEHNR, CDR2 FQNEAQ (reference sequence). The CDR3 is CASSLSPPLGQYF.

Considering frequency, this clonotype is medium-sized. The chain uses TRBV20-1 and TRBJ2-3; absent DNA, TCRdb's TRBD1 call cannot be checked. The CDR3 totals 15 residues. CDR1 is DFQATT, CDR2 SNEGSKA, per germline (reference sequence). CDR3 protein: CSARSGAESTDTQYF.

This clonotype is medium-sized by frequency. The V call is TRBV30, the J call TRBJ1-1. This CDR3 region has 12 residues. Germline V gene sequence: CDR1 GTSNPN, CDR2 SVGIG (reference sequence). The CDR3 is CAWSRAPTEAFF.

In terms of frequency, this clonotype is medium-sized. The CDR3 region is CASSLMLGAGYEQYF. The chain couples TRBV7-2 to TRBJ2-7. The length of the CDR3 is 15 residues. The germline V gene encodes CDR1 SGHTA and CDR2 FQGNSA. The full variable domain, rest sourced from reference TRBV7-2 and TRBJ2-7, is GAGVSQSPSNKVTEKGKDVELRCDPISGHTALYWYRQSLGQGLEFLIYFQGNSAPDKSGLPSDRFSAERTGGSVSTLTIQRTQQEDSAVYLCASSLMLGAGYEQYFGPGTRLTVT.

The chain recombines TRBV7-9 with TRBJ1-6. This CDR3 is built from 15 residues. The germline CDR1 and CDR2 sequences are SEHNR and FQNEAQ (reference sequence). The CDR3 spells CASRKEKGRNSPLHF.

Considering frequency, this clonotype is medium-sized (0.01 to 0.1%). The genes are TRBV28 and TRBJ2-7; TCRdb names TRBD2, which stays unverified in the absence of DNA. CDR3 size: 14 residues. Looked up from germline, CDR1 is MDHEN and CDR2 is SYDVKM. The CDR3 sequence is CASSLGALNYEQYF.

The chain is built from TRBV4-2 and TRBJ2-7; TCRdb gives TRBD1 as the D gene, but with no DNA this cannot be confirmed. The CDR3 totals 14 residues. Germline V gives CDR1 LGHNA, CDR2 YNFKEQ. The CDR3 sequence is CASSQEVQAYEQYF.

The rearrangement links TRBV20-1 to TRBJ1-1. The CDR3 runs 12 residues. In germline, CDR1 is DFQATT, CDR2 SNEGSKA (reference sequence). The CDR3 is CSAYSPNTEAFF.

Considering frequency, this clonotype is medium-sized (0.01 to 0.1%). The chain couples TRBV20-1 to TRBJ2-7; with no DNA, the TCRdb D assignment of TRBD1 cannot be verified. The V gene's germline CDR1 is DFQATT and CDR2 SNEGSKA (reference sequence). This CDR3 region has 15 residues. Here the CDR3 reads CSARDPTGGGYEQYF.